Each of the 30 T cell receptor beta chains below was sequenced from the same sample in a study of blood T cell repertoires in COVID-19. TCRdb keeps only in-frame clones here, not all; method: immunoSEQ multiplex PCR. The profile shows about 200,000 clones, roughly nine tenths of them singletons. Sample: peripheral blood. These receptors all stem from a woman between 45 and 65 years old with acute or convalescent COVID-19.

The V gene is TRBV18, the J gene TRBJ2-7; TRBD1 matches 8 bases. CDR1 and CDR2 (germline): KGHSH, LQKENI. Trimming removed 5 bases from V and 0 bases from J; junction bases left unmatched: 9. The CDR3 is made up of 16 amino acids. This chain's CDR3 is CASSANTGGRSYEQYF. The CDR3 DNA is TGTGCCAGCTCAGCTAACACAGGGGGTCGCTCCTACGAGCAGTACTTC.

CDR3 sequence (DNA): TGTGCCAGCAGCCTGCGGACAGATGGCTCCTACGAGCAGTACTTC. Its translation is CASSLRTDGSYEQYF. The chain carries TRBV7-2 and TRBJ2-7, with D perhaps matching TRBD1 (6 bases). Germline-derived CDR1 and CDR2 are SGHTA and FQGNSA. The V end lost 5 bases, the J end lost 0 bases, and 14 bases lay between the germline ends. The CDR3 has 15 residues.

This chain connects TRBV15 to TRBJ2-1, with TRBD1 matching over 10 bases. In germline, CDR1 is LNHNV, CDR2 YYDKDF (reference sequence). The length of the CDR3 is 19 residues. The ends lost 1 base at V and 4 bases at J; junction bases unmatched: 13. The chain's CDR3 is CATSRVLGPTGGSYNEQFF. The CDR3 DNA sequence: TGTGCCACCAGCAGAGTTTTGGGCCCGACAGGGGGCTCGTACAATGAGCAGTTCTTC.

V is TRBV13 and J is TRBJ2-1; D call uncertain. Germline CDR1 and CDR2: PRHDT and FYEKMQ (reference sequence). Trimming took 2 bases from V and 4 from J, leaving 9 bases between them. There are 14 residues in the CDR3. The CDR3 DNA is TGTGCCAGCAGCTTATCATCTAATTACAATGAGCAGTTCTTC. Translated: CASSLSSNYNEQFF.

This chain connects TRBV6-5 to TRBJ2-7; D might be TRBD2 (5 bases). The CDR3 has 16 amino acids. V was clipped by 2 bases and J by 0 bases, with 14 bases between them. The germline CDR1 and CDR2 sequences are MNHEY and SVGAGI. Written as DNA, the CDR3 is TGTGCCAGCAGTTACGATTACCAGCGGAGCTCCTACGAGCAGTACTTC. Residues: CASSYDYQRSSYEQYF.

This sequence joins TRBV7-8 and TRBJ1-6; TRBD1 aligns across 7 bases. The CDR3 is made up of 14 amino acids. The V and J ends lost 10 bases and 6 bases, in that order; junction bases with no gene match: 9. CDR1 and CDR2 (germline): SGHVS, FQNEAQ. The CDR3 DNA sequence: TGTGCCACCTCGAGGAGGGGGCTTAATTCACCCCTCCACTTT. Amino acid sequence: CATSRRGLNSPLHF.

This clone occurred once. The chain uses TRBV6-5 and TRBJ1-1; D unclear. Between the trimmed V and J ends, which lost 0 bases and 9 bases, there was a span of 17 bases. The CDR3 spans 15 residues. The germline V gene encodes CDR1 MNHEY and CDR2 SVGAGI. DNA for the CDR3: TGTGCCAGCAGTTACTCAGCCCAGTCAAGCGGTAAAGCTTTCTTT. Translated, it gives CASSYSAQSSGKAFF.

The CDR3 loop is CASSLGSGVSTGNEQFF. CDR3 nucleotide sequence: TGTGCCAGCAGCTTGGGAAGTGGGGTTAGTACGGGGAATGAGCAGTTCTTC. The rearrangement uses TRBV5-6 and TRBJ2-1; the D gene is possibly TRBD2 (5 bases). CDR3 length: 17 amino acids. V was pared by 0 bases and J by 7 bases, with 20 bases between. Per germline, CDR1 SGHDT and CDR2 YYEEEE.

Only a few counts were recorded for this clone. The chain carries TRBV3-1 (or the pseudogene TRBV3-2) and TRBJ1-2; no clear D gene. The CDR3 is made up of 12 amino acids. Trimming cost V 7 bases and J 4 bases, with 10 bases left between them. Germline-derived CDR1 and CDR2 are LGHDT and YNNKEL (reference sequence). The CDR3 bases are TGTGCCAGCAACCGGAGAGGCTATGGCTACACCTTC. Its translation is CASNRRGYGYTF.

V usage is TRBV7-2 and J usage is TRBJ1-1; D unclear. The CDR3 length is 14 residues. V lost 5 bases, J lost 1 base, and 11 bases lay in between. Looked up from germline, CDR1 is SGHTA and CDR2 is FQGNSA. The CDR3 protein is CASSEEVRNTEAFF. CDR3 DNA: TGTGCCAGCAGCGAAGAAGTGAGGAACACTGAAGCTTTCTTT.

This clone was recorded only once. The J gene is TRBJ2-5, the V gene TRBV5-6; D is uncertain. There are 12 residues in the CDR3. Germline V gene lookup returns CDR1 SGHDT and CDR2 YYEEEE. The V end was cut by 0 bases, the J end by 3 bases, with 3 bases between. CDR3 sequence reads: CASSLVEETQYF. The CDR3 DNA follows: TGTGCCAGCAGCTTGGTAGAAGAGACCCAGTACTTC.

This rearrangement joins TRBV4-1 to TRBJ2-1, with no clear D. Germline V gene sequence: CDR1 MGHRA, CDR2 YSYEKL. This CDR3 comprises 16 residues. The ends were cut back, 0 bases at V and 5 bases at J, with 14 bases in the middle. The CDR3 bases are TGCGCCAGCAGCCAAGATTCGGTATTCCATGACAATGAGCAGTTCTTC. This translates into CASSQDSVFHDNEQFF.

This clone was seen only a few times. The rearrangement joins TRBV5-1 to TRBJ2-2; a possible D gene is TRBD1 (5 bases). CDR3 size: 16 residues. V was trimmed by 2 bases and J by 4 bases, leaving 15 bases between them. Germline CDR1 and CDR2: SGHRS and YFSETQ. CDR3 protein: CASSFLGQGGTGELFF. The CDR3, as DNA: TGCGCCAGCAGCTTTTTGGGGCAGGGTGGCACCGGGGAGCTGTTTTTT.

The V call is TRBV5-1, the J call TRBJ2-7; the match to TRBD1 covers 10 bases. The CDR3 extends over 16 amino acids. V was clipped by 0 bases and J by 2 bases; unmatched bases: 5. CDR1 SGHRS and CDR2 YFSETQ come from the germline V gene. In DNA, the CDR3 is TGCGCCAGCAGCTTGGCCCCGGGACAGGGGACCTACGAGCAGTACTTC. Translation: CASSLAPGQGTYEQYF.

The chain has TRBV5-4 and TRBJ2-3; no clear D gene. Trimming stripped 5 bases from V and 5 bases from J, with 9 bases between. The CDR3 sequence is 12 residues long. Germline CDR1 SGHNT, CDR2 YYREEE (reference sequence). As DNA, the CDR3 is TGTGCCAGCAGTCCTCTAGAAGATACGCAGTATTTT. Translation gives CASSPLEDTQYF. The complete variable domain, with remaining parts taken from reference TRBV5-4 and TRBJ2-3, reads ETGVTQSPTHLIKTRGQQVTLRCSSQSGHNTVSWYQQALGQGPQFIFQYYREEENGRGNFPPRFSGLQFPNYSSELNVNALELDDSALYLCASSPLEDTQYFGPGTRLTVL.

This clone was seen a single time. The rearrangement uses TRBV6-2 or TRBV6-3 and TRBJ1-5; no firm D call. V was clipped by 3 bases and J by 4 bases, with 10 bases between them. The CDR3 extends over 14 amino acids. The V gene's germline CDR1 is MNHEY and CDR2 SVGEGT. The CDR3 nucleotides read TGTGCCAGCAGTTATCTGACACGTAATCAGCCCCAGCATTTT. Its protein product is CASSYLTRNQPQHF.

The V call is TRBV15, the J call TRBJ2-1; perhaps TRBD1 as D (6 bases). The CDR3 has 17 amino acids. Trimming stripped 2 bases from V and 5 bases from J, with 19 bases between. Per germline, CDR1 LNHNV and CDR2 YYDKDF (reference sequence). CDR3: CATSRIFRDTLDNEQFF. In DNA, the CDR3 is TGTGCCACCAGCAGAATTTTCCGGGACACCCTAGACAATGAGCAGTTCTTC.

This chain joins TRBV27 and TRBJ2-7, with 8 bases identical to TRBD1. The germline V gene has CDR1 MNHEY and CDR2 SMNVEV (reference sequence). This CDR3 has 14 amino acids. After removal of 7 bases from V and 4 bases from J, the junction contained 9 bases not matched to a gene. CDR3 in amino acids: CASNTGTGSYEQYF. The CDR3, as DNA: TGTGCCAGCAATACCGGGACAGGTTCGTACGAGCAGTACTTC.

The chain couples TRBV19 to TRBJ2-5; the D gene is possibly TRBD1 (6 bases). The V and J ends lost 10 bases and 4 bases respectively, with 10 bases between them. The germline V gene encodes CDR1 LNHDA and CDR2 SQIVND (reference sequence). The CDR3 is 11 residues long. CDR3 bases: TGTGCCACCATCAGGGGAGAGACCCAGTACTTC. This gives the protein CATIRGETQYF.

CDR3 coding DNA: TGTGCCAGCAGGAAGGAGGTTAACTATGGCTACACCTTC. Residues: CASRKEVNYGYTF. V gene TRBV27 combines with J gene TRBJ1-2; D ambiguous. This CDR3 contains 13 residues. CDR1 is MNHEY, CDR2 SMNVEV, per germline (reference sequence). V was pared by 6 bases and J by 1 base, with 9 bases between.

The V and J genes are TRBV3-1 (or the pseudogene TRBV3-2) and TRBJ1-2, with D unresolved. The CDR3 spans 14 residues. Germline loops: CDR1 LGHDT, CDR2 YNNKEL (reference sequence). V lost 4 bases, J lost 4 bases, and 13 bases lay in between. CDR3 DNA sequence: TGTGCCAGCAGCCCTTGGGAGGAATCCTATGGCTACACCTTC. It yields the protein CASSPWEESYGYTF.

The table lists this clone with a few counts. The chain carries TRBV28 and TRBJ2-3, with 16 bases identical to TRBD2. The CDR3 is 17 amino acids. Germline V gene data show CDR1 as MDHEN and CDR2 as SYDVKM. The ends lost 3 bases at V and 6 bases at J; junction bases unmatched: 6. The CDR3 is CASSFMGLAGGRDTQYF. The CDR3 bases are TGTGCCAGCAGTTTTATGGGACTAGCGGGAGGGAGGGATACGCAGTATTTT.

V gene TRBV19 combines with J gene TRBJ2-2, with TRBD2 identical over 8 bases. The V segment lost 4 bases and the J segment 1 base; nucleotides outside the gene matches: 2. The germline V gene has CDR1 LNHDA and CDR2 SQIVND (reference sequence). The CDR3 has 15 residues. This CDR3 reads CASSTGLVNTGELFF. The CDR3 coding sequence is TGTGCCAGTAGTACGGGACTAGTGAACACCGGGGAGCTGTTTTTT. Based on the CDR3 plus reference TRBV19 and TRBJ2-2, the full variable domain is DGGITQSPKYLFRKEGQNVTLSCEQNLNHDAMYWYRQDPGQGLRLIYYSQIVNDFQKGDIAEGYSVSREKKESFPLTVTSAQKNPTAFYLCASSTGLVNTGELFFGEGSRLTVL.

The genes are TRBV7-8 and TRBJ2-7, with TRBD1 identical over 7 bases. There are 14 residues in the CDR3. Germline-derived CDR1 and CDR2 are SGHVS and FQNEAQ. V dropped 1 base and J dropped 3; count of bases not matched to a gene: 3. Here the CDR3 reads CASSLEGALYEQYF. Here the CDR3 DNA reads TGTGCCAGCAGCTTAGAGGGGGCACTCTACGAGCAGTACTTC.

The chain has TRBV30 and TRBJ1-5; TRBD1 might be the D (6 bases). This CDR3 spans 13 amino acids. Germline V lookup: CDR1 GTSNPN, CDR2 SVGIG (reference sequence). The V end lost 3 bases, the J end lost 5 bases, and 11 bases lay between the germline ends. CDR3 DNA sequence: TGTGCCTGGAGCGGGACATTGGATCAGCCCCAGCATTTT. Encoded protein: CAWSGTLDQPQHF.

V is TRBV10-3 and J is TRBJ2-1; possible D gene TRBD1, 6 bases. This CDR3 has 12 amino acids. Trimming shortened V by 11 bases and J by 2 bases, and 10 bases separated the two germline ends. Germline loops: CDR1 ENHRY, CDR2 SYGVKD. CDR3 sequence: CAFRTAYNEQFF. DNA for the CDR3: TGTGCCTTCCGGACAGCCTACAATGAGCAGTTCTTC.

The chain carries TRBV28 and TRBJ1-3, with no clear D. Trimming stripped 6 bases from V and 3 bases from J, with 12 bases between. Germline V gives CDR1 MDHEN, CDR2 SYDVKM. The CDR3 is 14 amino acids. This CDR3 reads CASSPPQVGNTIYF. CDR3 DNA: TGTGCCAGCAGCCCCCCGCAGGTTGGAAACACCATATATTTT.

The V and J genes are TRBV11-2 and TRBJ2-7; 7 nucleotides agree with TRBD2. The CDR3 covers 15 residues. The junction had 14 bases not matched to a gene; V was cut back by 4 bases and J by 8 bases. Germline CDR1 SGHAT, CDR2 FQNNGV. As DNA, the CDR3 is TGTGCCAGCAGCTACCTTGCGGGGGAGGGTGGGCAGCAGTACTTC. The encoded protein is CASSYLAGEGGQQYF.

The genes are TRBV12-5 and TRBJ2-7; D not certain. This CDR3 has 12 residues. Between the trimmed V and J ends, which lost 6 bases and 9 bases, there was a span of 15 bases. Germline-derived CDR1 and CDR2 are LGHNT and FRNRAP. The CDR3 sequence: CASGRSVAAQYF. CDR3 nucleotides: TGTGCTAGTGGCCGTTCAGTTGCTGCGCAGTACTTC.

V usage is TRBV7-2 and J usage is TRBJ1-2; D remains unclear. CDR3 length equals 14 residues. Looked up from germline, CDR1 is SGHTA and CDR2 is FQGNSA. Trimming pared 4 bases from V and 7 bases from J, leaving 16 bases between. The CDR3 coding sequence is TGTGCCAGCAGCTATGGGAGAGAAAATCCTGGCTACACCTTC. Encoded protein: CASSYGRENPGYTF.